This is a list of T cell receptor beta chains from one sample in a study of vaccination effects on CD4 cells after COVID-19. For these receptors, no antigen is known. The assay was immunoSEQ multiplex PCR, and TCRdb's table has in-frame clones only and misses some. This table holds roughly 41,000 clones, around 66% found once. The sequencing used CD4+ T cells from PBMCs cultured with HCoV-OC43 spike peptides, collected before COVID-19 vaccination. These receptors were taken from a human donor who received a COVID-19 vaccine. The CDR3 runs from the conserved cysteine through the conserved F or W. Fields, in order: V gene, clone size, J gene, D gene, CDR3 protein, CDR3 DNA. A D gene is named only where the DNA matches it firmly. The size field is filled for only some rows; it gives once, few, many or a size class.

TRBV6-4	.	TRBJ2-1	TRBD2	CASSDSASGGNEQFF	TGTGCCAGCAGTGACTCGGCTAGCGGGGGAAATGAGCAGTTCTTC
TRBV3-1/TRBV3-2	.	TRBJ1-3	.	CASSQGEQIGNTIYF	TGTGCCAGCAGCCAAGGAGAACAGATTGGAAACACCATATATTTT
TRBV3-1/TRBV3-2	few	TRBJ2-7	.	CASSQVVGTYEQYF	TGTGCCAGCAGCCAAGTGGTCGGGACCTACGAGCAGTACTTC
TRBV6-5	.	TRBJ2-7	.	CASSYSSRDFYEQYF	TGTGCCAGCAGTTACTCTTCTCGAGATTTCTACGAGCAGTACTTC
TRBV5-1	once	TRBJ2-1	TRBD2	CASSWRTSGGAPEQFF	TGCGCCAGCAGCTGGAGAACTAGCGGGGGGGCACCTGAGCAGTTCTTC
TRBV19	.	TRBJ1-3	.	CASSIDRGYTTGNTIYF	TGTGCCAGTAGTATAGATCGCGGTTACACCACGGGAAACACCATATATTTT
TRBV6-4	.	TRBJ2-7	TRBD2	CASSEGGGKPYEQYF	TGTGCCAGCAGTGAAGGCGGGGGGAAACCCTACGAGCAGTACTTC
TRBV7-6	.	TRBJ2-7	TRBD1	CASSEAGDRSYEQYF	TGTGCCAGCAGCGAGGCCGGGGACAGATCCTACGAGCAGTACTTC
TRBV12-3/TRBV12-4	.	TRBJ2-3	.	CASSLNADTQYF	TGTGCCAGCAGTTTAAATGCAGATACGCAGTATTTT
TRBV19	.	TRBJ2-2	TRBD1	CASSSGTGVTGELFF	TGTGCCAGTAGTTCCGGGACAGGGGTCACCGGGGAGCTGTTTTTT
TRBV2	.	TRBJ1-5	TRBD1	CASRPDRGPSNQPQHF	TGTGCCAGCAGGCCCGACAGGGGGCCAAGCAATCAGCCCCAGCATTTT
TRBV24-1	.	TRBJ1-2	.	CATSDSHNYGYTF	TGTGCCACCAGTGATTCCCATAACTATGGCTACACCTTC
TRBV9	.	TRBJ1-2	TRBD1	CASSARQGPYGYTF	TGTGCCAGCAGCGCTCGACAGGGTCCTTATGGCTACACCTTC
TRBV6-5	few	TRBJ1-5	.	CASSAEGDQPQHF	TGTGCCAGCAGCGCGGAGGGTGACCAGCCCCAGCATTTT
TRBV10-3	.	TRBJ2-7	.	CAITGSTYEQYF	TGTGCCATAACGGGATCCACTTACGAGCAGTACTTC
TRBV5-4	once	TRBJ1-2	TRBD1	CASSLPGQAANGYTF	TGTGCCAGCAGCTTACCGGGACAGGCCGCGAATGGCTACACCTTC
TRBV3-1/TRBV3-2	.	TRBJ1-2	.	CASSQDYIGAGDYGYTF	TGTGCCAGCAGCCAAGATTATATTGGGGCAGGGGACTATGGCTACACCTTC
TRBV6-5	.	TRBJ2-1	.	CASSWGSSSYNEQFF	TGTGCCAGCAGTTGGGGATCCAGCTCCTACAATGAGCAGTTCTTC
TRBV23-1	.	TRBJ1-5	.	CASSQRLAGPLLAQHF	TGCGCCAGCAGTCAACGGCTGGCGGGGCCGTTACTGGCCCAGCATTTT
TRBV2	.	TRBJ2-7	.	CASSDVGSPEQYF	TGTGCCAGCAGTGACGTTGGGAGTCCCGAGCAGTACTTC
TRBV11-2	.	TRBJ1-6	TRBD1	CASSLSGGMYNSPLHF	TGTGCCAGCAGCTTGTCAGGGGGCATGTATAATTCACCCCTCCACTTT
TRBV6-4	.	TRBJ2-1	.	CASSERGGTSSEQFF	TGTGCCAGCAGTGAAAGAGGGGGAACCAGCAGTGAGCAGTTCTTC
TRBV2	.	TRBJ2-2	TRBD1	CASSGTGAAGELFF	TGTGCCAGCAGTGGGACAGGGGCGGCCGGGGAGCTGTTTTTT
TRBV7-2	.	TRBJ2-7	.	CASSTDRTYYEQYF	TGTGCCAGCAGCACAGACCGGACTTACTACGAGCAGTACTTC
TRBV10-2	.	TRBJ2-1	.	CASSERAEQFF	TGCGCCAGCAGTGAGCGCGCAGAGCAGTTCTTC
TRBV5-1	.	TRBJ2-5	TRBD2	CASSLLAGRQETQYF	TGCGCCAGCAGCCTGCTAGCGGGACGCCAAGAGACCCAGTACTTC
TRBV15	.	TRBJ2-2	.	CATSRGFGWSGGGELFF	TGTGCCACCAGCAGAGGGTTTGGATGGAGTGGTGGCGGGGAGCTGTTTTTT
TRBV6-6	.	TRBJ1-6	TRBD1	CASSRIQGAPYNSPLHF	TGTGCCAGCAGTCGCATACAGGGGGCCCCCTATAATTCACCCCTCCACTTT
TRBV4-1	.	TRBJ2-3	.	CASSQSTDTQYF	TGCGCCAGCAGCCAAAGCACAGATACGCAGTATTTT
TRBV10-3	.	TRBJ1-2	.	CAISDGNYGYTF	TGTGCCATCAGTGACGGCAACTATGGCTACACCTTC
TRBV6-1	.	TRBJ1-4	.	CASSEGVAIAGEKLFF	TGTGCCAGCAGTGAAGGTGTGGCGATAGCGGGTGAAAAACTGTTTTTT
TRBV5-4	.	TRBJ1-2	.	CASSLSAGDGYGYTF	TGTGCCAGCAGCTTGTCCGCAGGGGACGGCTATGGCTACACCTTC
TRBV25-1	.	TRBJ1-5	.	CASSQYSNQPQHF	TGTGCCAGCAGTCAGTATAGCAATCAGCCCCAGCATTTT